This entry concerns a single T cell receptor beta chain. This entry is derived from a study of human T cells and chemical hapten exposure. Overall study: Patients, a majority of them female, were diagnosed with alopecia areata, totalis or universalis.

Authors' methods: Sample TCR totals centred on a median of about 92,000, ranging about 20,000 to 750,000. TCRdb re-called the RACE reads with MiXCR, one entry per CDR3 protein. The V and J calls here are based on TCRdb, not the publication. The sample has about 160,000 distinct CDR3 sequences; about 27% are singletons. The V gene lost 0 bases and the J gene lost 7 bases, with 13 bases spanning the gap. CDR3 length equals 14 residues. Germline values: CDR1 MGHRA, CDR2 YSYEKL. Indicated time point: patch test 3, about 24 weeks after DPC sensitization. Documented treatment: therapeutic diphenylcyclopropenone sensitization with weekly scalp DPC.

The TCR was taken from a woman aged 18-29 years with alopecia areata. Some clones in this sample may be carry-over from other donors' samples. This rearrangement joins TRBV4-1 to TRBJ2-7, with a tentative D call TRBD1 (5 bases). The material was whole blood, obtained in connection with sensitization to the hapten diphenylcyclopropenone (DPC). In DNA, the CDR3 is TGCGCCAGCAGCCAAGACCGGATTCCAGGGGAGCAGTACTTC. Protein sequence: CASSQDRIPGEQYF.